Shown below are 20 T cell receptor beta chains from a single sample sequenced in a study of T cell repertoires in cytomegalovirus infection. TCRdb itself ran the reads through MiXCR, one entry per CDR3 protein. This sample yields around 300,000 distinct CDR3 sequences, of which more than 20% are seen a single time; about 15% belongs to the top ten. Sequences were obtained from PBMCs. All receptors derive from a human donor in good health (CMV status not recorded). Some clones in this sample may be carry-over from other donors' samples.

The CDR3 here is CASSQVDRSSPLHF. The CDR3 coding sequence is TGTGCCAGCAGCCAAGTCGACAGATCCTCACCCCTCCACTTT. The rearrangement links TRBV3-1 to TRBJ1-6; TRBD1 is a possible D gene (5 bases). Trimming removed 1 base at V and 10 bases at J, with 11 bases between. This CDR3 is built from 14 residues. Germline V gene data show CDR1 as LGHDT and CDR2 as YNNKEL (reference sequence).

J is TRBJ2-2 and V is TRBV9, with D perhaps assigned TRBD1 or TRBD2 (6 bases each). Trimming took off 1 base at V and 6 bases at J, with 10 bases between the two ends. From germline, CDR1 is SGDLS and CDR2 YYNGEE. This CDR3 spans 14 amino acids. The CDR3 protein is CASSVRGGPGELFF. The CDR3 region has the DNA TGTGCCAGCAGCGTAAGAGGGGGGCCCGGGGAGCTGTTTTTT.

This clonotype was counted at least ten times. The chain joins TRBV28 to TRBJ2-6, with 7 bases lining up with TRBD1. CDR3 length: 21 residues. CDR1 is MDHEN, CDR2 SYDVKM, per germline. The junction had 16 bases not matched to a gene; V was cut back by 1 base and J by 1 base. The CDR3 is CASSLSRGQWSPGSGANVLTF. In nucleotides, the CDR3 is TGTGCCAGCAGTTTATCCAGGGGACAGTGGAGTCCCGGTTCTGGGGCCAACGTCCTGACTTTC.

There are many counts of this clonotype. The rearrangement uses TRBV27 and TRBJ2-5, with D perhaps matching TRBD1 or TRBD2 (5 bases each). CDR3 length: 14 residues. Germline values: CDR1 MNHEY, CDR2 SMNVEV (reference sequence). V dropped 3 bases and J dropped 2 bases, with 10 bases sitting between them. This CDR3 is CASSFEGTQETQYF. CDR3 nucleotides: TGTGCCAGCAGTTTCGAGGGGACGCAAGAGACCCAGTACTTC.

This clonotype has only a few counts. The rearrangement links TRBV7-9 to TRBJ2-7; D perhaps matches TRBD2 (5 bases). Germline V gives CDR1 SEHNR, CDR2 FQNEAQ (reference sequence). The V and J ends lost 2 bases and 5 bases respectively, with 10 bases between them. This CDR3 spans 13 amino acids. CDR3 loop: CASSLWTGNEQYF. CDR3 nucleotides: TGTGCCAGCAGCTTATGGACTGGGAACGAGCAGTACTTC.

This clonotype was seen ten or more times. The genes are TRBV28 and TRBJ2-7; D unresolved. The CDR3 sequence is 14 residues long. V lost 5 bases and J 2 bases, leaving 13 bases between the germline ends. The germline gives CDR1 MDHEN, CDR2 SYDVKM. The CDR3 coding sequence is TGTGCCAGCAGTCCAACCGACGAAACCTACGAGCAGTACTTC. Its protein is CASSPTDETYEQYF.

A word on this clonotype: This likely comes from a read error, as the CDR3 has no conserved phenylalanine or tryptophan at its end. The chain links TRBV7-2 to TRBJ2-5; 8 positions match TRBD2. V lost 5 bases and J lost 1; bases outside the gene matches: 3. This CDR3 region has 14 residues. Germline V CDR1 and CDR2: SGHTA, FQGNSA. The CDR3 DNA follows: TGTGCCAGCAGCCTTAGCGGGATCCAAGAGACCCAGTACGTC. Translation: CASSLSGIQETQYV.

J is TRBJ2-7 and V is TRBV5-5; possible D gene TRBD2, 6 bases. The CDR3 spans 14 residues. Germline V CDR1 and CDR2: SGHKS, YYEKEE (reference sequence). The V end was cut by 5 bases, the J end by 0 bases, with 12 bases between. For the CDR3, the DNA is TGTGCCAGCAGGGACTACCGGACCTCCTACGAGCAGTACTTC. Its protein is CASRDYRTSYEQYF.

Only a few counts were recorded for this clonotype. V gene TRBV19 combines with J gene TRBJ2-1; possibly TRBD2 for D (6 bases). The CDR3 consists of 15 residues. V was trimmed by 3 bases and J by 6 bases, leaving 15 bases between them. CDR1 is LNHDA and CDR2 is SQIVND in the germline V gene (reference sequence). The CDR3 bases are TGTGCCAGTAGTATGGCGGGACTTAGGGGCAATGAGCAGTTCTTC. Translation gives CASSMAGLRGNEQFF.

This clonotype was detected many times. The DNA for the CDR3 is TGTGCCAGCAGCCCACCTCGGACAGGGACTAGCACAGATACGCAGTATTTT. This gives the protein CASSPPRTGTSTDTQYF. This chain links TRBV7-9 with TRBJ2-3; 8 positions match TRBD1. Germline trimming cut 5 bases from V and 0 bases from J; bases unmatched to any gene: 10. The CDR3 is made up of 17 amino acids. Germline lookup yields CDR1 SEHNR and CDR2 FQNEAQ (reference sequence).

This chain links TRBV7-9 with TRBJ2-2; 10 nucleotides align to TRBD1. The ends lost 4 bases at V and 5 bases at J; junction bases unmatched: 4. CDR1 SEHNR and CDR2 FQNEAQ come from the germline V gene (reference sequence). The CDR3 is made up of 15 amino acids. The CDR3 DNA is TGTGCCAGCAGCTGGCCGGGACAGGGGACCGGGGAGCTGTTTTTT. As protein: CASSWPGQGTGELFF. Together with reference TRBV7-9 and TRBJ2-2, the CDR3 gives the full variable domain: DTGVSQNPRHKITKRGQNVTFRCDPISEHNRLYWYRQTLGQGPEFLTYFQNEAQLEKSRLLSDRFSAERPKGSFSTLEIQRTEQGDSAMYLCASSWPGQGTGELFFGEGSRLTVL.

The gene calls are TRBV29-1 and TRBJ2-2, with 8 bases that match TRBD1. Looked up from germline, CDR1 is SQVTM and CDR2 is ANQGSEA. V gave up 5 bases and J gave up 7 bases; unmatched junction bases: 9. The CDR3 is 14 residues long. CDR3 DNA sequence: TGCAGCGTTCTCGTACAGGGGGAACACGGGGAGCTGTTTTTT. Amino acids: CSVLVQGEHGELFF.

This clonotype was detected only a few times. V gene TRBV2 combines with J gene TRBJ2-3, with D unclear. The V gene lost 7 bases and the J gene lost 10 bases, with 12 bases spanning the gap. The CDR3 loop spans 11 amino acids. From germline, CDR1 is SNHLY and CDR2 FYNNEI. In nucleotides, the CDR3 is TGTGCCAGCACGGAACTCGTCGCGCAGTATTTT. Residues: CASTELVAQYF.

This clonotype was detected ten times or more. V and J are TRBV7-2 and TRBJ1-2; possible D gene TRBD1, 6 bases. CDR3 size: 12 residues. With 10 bases removed from V and 5 bases from J, the gap between germline ends came to 14 bases. The germline gives CDR1 SGHTA, CDR2 FQGNSA. CDR3 DNA: TGTGCCACCCAGGGGTCAGTTTATGGCTACACCTTC. This gives the protein CATQGSVYGYTF.

The chain combines TRBV2 with TRBJ2-7; 8 bases are shared with TRBD1. The CDR3 has 13 residues. CDR1 and CDR2 from the germline V gene are SNHLY and FYNNEI. V was pared by 5 bases and J by 3 bases, with 3 bases of the junction left unmatched. The CDR3 region is CASSRQGIYEQYF. Written as DNA, the CDR3 is TGTGCCAGCAGTCGACAGGGGATCTACGAGCAGTACTTC.

This rearrangement joins TRBV5-6 to TRBJ2-1; D tentatively reads TRBD1 or TRBD2 (6 bases each). CDR1 is SGHDT, CDR2 YYEEEE, per germline. Trimming stripped 3 bases from V and 4 bases from J, with 17 bases between. This CDR3 is built from 16 residues. CDR3 coding DNA: TGTGCCAGCAGCTCTCGCCGGGGGACACATTACAATGAGCAGTTCTTC. It translates to CASSSRRGTHYNEQFF.

V is TRBV9 and J is TRBJ2-7, with no clear D. Germline CDR1 reads SGDLS; CDR2 reads YYNGEE. CDR3 length: 15 residues. Trimming shortened V by 6 bases and J by 2 bases, and 18 bases separated the two germline ends. The DNA of the CDR3 is TGTGCCAGCACCGAAGGAGTTGGCTTTACCTACGAGCAGTACTTC. It is translated as CASTEGVGFTYEQYF.

The CDR3 loop is CASRQGAAYEQYF. As DNA, the CDR3 is TGTGCCAGCAGACAGGGGGCAGCTTACGAGCAGTACTTC. This chain links TRBV2 with TRBJ2-7; TRBD1 agrees at 9 bases. Germline V gene data show CDR1 as SNHLY and CDR2 as FYNNEI. The CDR3 covers 13 residues. V shed 6 bases, J shed 4 bases, and the junction held 4 bases outside the gene matches.

V is TRBV18 and J is TRBJ2-3; D uncertain. Per germline, CDR1 KGHSH and CDR2 LQKENI. V shed 2 bases and J shed 2 bases, with 5 bases lying between them. CDR3 length equals 13 residues. In DNA, the CDR3 is TGTGCCAGCTCACCAGAGACCACAGATACGCAGTATTTT. It is translated as CASSPETTDTQYF.

This clonotype showed up just a few times. The J gene is TRBJ2-7, the V gene TRBV6-2 or TRBV6-3; D remains unclear. V was trimmed by 6 bases and J by 1 base, leaving 13 bases between them. The CDR3 runs 14 residues. Looked up from germline, CDR1 is MNHEY and CDR2 is SVGEGT. The CDR3 bases are TGTGCCAGCAGCCGTACGACCCAATCCTACGAGCAGTACTTC. Translated, it gives CASSRTTQSYEQYF.